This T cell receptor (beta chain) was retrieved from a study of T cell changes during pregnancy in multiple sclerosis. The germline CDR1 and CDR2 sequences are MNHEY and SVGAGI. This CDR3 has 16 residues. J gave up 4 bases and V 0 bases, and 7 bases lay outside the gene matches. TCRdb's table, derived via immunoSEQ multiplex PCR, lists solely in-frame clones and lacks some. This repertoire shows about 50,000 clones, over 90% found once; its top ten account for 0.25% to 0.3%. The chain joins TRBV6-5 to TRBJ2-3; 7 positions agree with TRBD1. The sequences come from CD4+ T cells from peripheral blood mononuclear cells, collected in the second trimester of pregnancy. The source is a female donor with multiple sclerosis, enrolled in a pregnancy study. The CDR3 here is CASSYSRRTGADTQYF. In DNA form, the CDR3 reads TGTGCCAGCAGTTACTCGAGACGGACAGGAGCAGATACGCAGTATTTT.